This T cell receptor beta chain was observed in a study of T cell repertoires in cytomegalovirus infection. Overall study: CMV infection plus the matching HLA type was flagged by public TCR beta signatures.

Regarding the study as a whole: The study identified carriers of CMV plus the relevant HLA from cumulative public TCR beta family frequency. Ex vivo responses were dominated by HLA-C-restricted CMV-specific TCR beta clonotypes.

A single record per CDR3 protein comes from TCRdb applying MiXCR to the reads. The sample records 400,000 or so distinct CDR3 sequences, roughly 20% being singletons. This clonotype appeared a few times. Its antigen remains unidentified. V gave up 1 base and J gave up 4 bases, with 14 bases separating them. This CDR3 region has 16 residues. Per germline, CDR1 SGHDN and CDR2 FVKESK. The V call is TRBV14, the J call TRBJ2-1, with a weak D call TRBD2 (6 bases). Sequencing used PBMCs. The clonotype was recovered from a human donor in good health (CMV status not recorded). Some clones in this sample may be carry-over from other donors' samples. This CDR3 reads CASSQALAGKYNEQFF. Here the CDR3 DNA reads TGTGCCAGCAGCCAAGCTCTCGCGGGGAAATACAATGAGCAGTTCTTC. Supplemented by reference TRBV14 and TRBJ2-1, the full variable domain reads EAGVTQFPSHSVIEKGQTVTLRCDPISGHDNLYWYRRVMGKEIKFLLHFVKESKQDESGMPNNRFLAERTGGTYSTLKVQPAELEDSGVYFCASSQALAGKYNEQFFGPGTRLTVL.